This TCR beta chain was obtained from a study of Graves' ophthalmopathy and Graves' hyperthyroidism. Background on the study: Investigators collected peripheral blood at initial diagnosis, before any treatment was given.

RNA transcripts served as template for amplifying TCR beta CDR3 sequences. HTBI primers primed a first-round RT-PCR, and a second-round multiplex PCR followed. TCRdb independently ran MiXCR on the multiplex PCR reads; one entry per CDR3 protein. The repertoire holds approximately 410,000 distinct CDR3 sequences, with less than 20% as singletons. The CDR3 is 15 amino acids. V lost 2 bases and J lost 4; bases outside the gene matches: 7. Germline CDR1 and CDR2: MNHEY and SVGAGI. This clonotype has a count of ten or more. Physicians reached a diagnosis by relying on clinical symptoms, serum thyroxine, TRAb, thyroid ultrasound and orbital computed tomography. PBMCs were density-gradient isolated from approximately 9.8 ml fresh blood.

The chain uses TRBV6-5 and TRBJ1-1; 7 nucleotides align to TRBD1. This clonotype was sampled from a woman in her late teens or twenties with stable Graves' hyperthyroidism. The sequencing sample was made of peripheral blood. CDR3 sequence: CASSYPRTGVTEAFF. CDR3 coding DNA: TGTGCCAGCAGTTACCCAAGGACAGGTGTCACTGAAGCTTTCTTT.